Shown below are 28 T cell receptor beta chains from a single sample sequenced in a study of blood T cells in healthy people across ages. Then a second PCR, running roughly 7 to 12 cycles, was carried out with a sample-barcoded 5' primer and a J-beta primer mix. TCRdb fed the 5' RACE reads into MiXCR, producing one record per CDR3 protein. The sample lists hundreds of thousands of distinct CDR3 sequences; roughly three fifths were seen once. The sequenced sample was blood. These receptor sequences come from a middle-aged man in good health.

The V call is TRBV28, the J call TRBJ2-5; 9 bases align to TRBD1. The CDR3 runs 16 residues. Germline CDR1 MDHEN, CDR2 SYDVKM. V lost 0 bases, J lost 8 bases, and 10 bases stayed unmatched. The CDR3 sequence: CASSLWQQGAGLTQYF. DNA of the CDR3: TGTGCCAGCAGTTTATGGCAACAGGGGGCAGGGTTAACCCAGTACTTC.

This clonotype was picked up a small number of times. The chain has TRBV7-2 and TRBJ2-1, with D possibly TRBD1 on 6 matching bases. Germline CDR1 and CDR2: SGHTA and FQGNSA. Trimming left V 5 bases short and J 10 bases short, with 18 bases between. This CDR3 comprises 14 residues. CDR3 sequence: CASSHDAGQTEQFF. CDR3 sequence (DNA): TGTGCCAGCAGCCACGACGCCGGACAGACAGAGCAGTTCTTC.

DNA for the CDR3: TGTGCCAGCAGTTACCTTACCGGGGGGGCGAACACCGGGGAGCTGTTTTTT. As protein: CASSYLTGGANTGELFF. The chain is built from TRBV6-2 or TRBV6-3 and TRBJ2-2, with TRBD2 matching over 8 bases. The CDR3 contains 17 residues. Per germline, CDR1 MNHEY and CDR2 SVGEGT. The junction had 5 bases not matched to a gene; V was cut back by 2 bases and J by 0 bases.

This CDR3 is CASSLALGTGYNEQFF. Here the CDR3 DNA reads TGTGCCAGCAGTTTAGCGCTAGGGACAGGGTATAACGAGCAGTTCTTC. The chain recombines TRBV12-3 or TRBV12-4 with TRBJ2-1; 9 bases map to TRBD1. V was clipped by 0 bases and J by 10 bases; unmatched bases: 10. CDR3 size: 16 residues.

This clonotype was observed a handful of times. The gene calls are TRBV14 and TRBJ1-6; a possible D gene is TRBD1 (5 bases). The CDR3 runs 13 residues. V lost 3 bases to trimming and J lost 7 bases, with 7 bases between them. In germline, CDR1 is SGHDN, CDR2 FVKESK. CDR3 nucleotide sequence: TGTGCCAGCAGCCAGGGGGTGAATTCACCCCTCCACTTT. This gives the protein CASSQGVNSPLHF.

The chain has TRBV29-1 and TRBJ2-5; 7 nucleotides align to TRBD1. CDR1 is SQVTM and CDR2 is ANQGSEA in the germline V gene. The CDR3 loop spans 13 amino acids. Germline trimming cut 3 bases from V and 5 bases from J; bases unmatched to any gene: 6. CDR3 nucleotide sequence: TGCAGCGTTGAGATAGGGGGCGGTGAGACCCAGTACTTC. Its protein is CSVEIGGGETQYF. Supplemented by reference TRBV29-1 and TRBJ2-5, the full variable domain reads SAVISQKPSRDICQRGTSLTIQCQVDSQVTMMFWYRQQPGQSLTLIATANQGSEATYESGFVIDKFPISRPNLTFSTLTVSNMSPEDSSIYLCSVEIGGGETQYFGPGTRLLVL.

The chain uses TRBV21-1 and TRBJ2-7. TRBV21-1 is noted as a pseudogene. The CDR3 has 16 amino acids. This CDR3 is CASSKGYQVVEYEQYF. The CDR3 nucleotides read TGTGCCAGCAGCAAAGGTTACCAGGTAGTTGAGTACGAGCAGTACTTT.

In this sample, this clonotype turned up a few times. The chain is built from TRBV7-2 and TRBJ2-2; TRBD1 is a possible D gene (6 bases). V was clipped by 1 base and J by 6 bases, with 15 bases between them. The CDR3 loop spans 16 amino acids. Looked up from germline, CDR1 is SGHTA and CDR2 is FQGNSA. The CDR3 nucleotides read TGTGCCAGCAGCTTAGTGGTTGGCAGGGGCGCCGGGGAGCTGTTTTTT. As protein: CASSLVVGRGAGELFF.

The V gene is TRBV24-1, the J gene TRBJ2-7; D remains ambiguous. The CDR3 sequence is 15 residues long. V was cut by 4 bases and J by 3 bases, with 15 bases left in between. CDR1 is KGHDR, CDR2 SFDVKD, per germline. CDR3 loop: CATSDPRRPSYEQYF. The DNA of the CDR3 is TGTGCCACCAGTGACCCTCGAAGACCCAGCTACGAGCAGTACTTC.

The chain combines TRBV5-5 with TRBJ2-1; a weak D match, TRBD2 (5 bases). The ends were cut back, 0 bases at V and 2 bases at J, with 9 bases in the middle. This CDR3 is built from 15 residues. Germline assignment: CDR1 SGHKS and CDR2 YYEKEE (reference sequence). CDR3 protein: CASSLELGTYNEQFF. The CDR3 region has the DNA TGTGCCAGCAGCTTGGAACTCGGGACCTACAATGAGCAGTTCTTC.

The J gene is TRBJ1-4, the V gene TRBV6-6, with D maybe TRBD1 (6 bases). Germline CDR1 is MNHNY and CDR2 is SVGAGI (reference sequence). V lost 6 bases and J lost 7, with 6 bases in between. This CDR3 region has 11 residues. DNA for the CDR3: TGTGCCAGCAGGACAGGTGAAAAACTGTTTTTT. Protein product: CASRTGEKLFF.

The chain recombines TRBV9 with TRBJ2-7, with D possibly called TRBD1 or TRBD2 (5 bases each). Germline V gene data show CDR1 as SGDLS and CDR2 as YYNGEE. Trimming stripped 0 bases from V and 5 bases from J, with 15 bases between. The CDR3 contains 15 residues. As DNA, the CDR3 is TGTGCCAGCAGCGTAGGTGGGGGAGATACCCACGAGCAGTACTTC. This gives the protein CASSVGGGDTHEQYF. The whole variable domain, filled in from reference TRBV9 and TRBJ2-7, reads DSGVTQTPKHLITATGQRVTLRCSPRSGDLSVYWYQQSLDQGLQFLIQYYNGEERAKGNILERFSAQQFPDLHSELNLSSLELGDSALYFCASSVGGGDTHEQYFGPGTRLTVT.

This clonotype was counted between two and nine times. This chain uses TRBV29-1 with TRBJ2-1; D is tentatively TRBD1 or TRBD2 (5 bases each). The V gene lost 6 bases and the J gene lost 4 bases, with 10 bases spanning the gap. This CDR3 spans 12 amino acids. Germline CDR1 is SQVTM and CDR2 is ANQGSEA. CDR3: CSVTGLYNEQFF. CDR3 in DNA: TGCAGCGTAACGGGGCTGTACAATGAGCAGTTCTTC.

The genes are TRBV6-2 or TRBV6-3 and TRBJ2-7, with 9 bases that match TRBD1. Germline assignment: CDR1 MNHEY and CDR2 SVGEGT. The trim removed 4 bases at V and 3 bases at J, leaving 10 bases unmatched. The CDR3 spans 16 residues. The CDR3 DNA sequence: TGTGCCAGCAGTTTTTTACAGGGGGCCGGGATCTACGAGCAGTACTTC. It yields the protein CASSFLQGAGIYEQYF.

CDR3 region: CASSLGQGVVETQYF. In DNA, the CDR3 is TGTGCCAGCAGTTTAGGGCAGGGAGTAGTTGAGACCCAGTACTTC. The chain carries TRBV28 and TRBJ2-5; D possibly uses TRBD1 or TRBD2 (5 bases each). The CDR3 is 15 residues long. Trimming left V 2 bases short and J 5 bases short, with 15 bases between. In germline, CDR1 is MDHEN, CDR2 SYDVKM. The full variable domain, in which reference TRBV28 and TRBJ2-5 provide the parts outside the CDR3, is DVKVTQSSRYLVKRTGEKVFLECVQDMDHENMFWYRQDPGLGLRLIYFSYDVKMKEKGDIPEGYSVSREKKERFSLILESASTNQTSMYLCASSLGQGVVETQYFGPGTRLLVL.

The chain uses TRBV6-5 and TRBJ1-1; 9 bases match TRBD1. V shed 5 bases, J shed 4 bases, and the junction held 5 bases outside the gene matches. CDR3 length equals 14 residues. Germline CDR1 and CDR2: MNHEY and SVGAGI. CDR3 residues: CASSVDRGGTEAFF. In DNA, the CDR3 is TGTGCCAGCAGTGTAGACAGGGGGGGCACTGAAGCTTTCTTT.

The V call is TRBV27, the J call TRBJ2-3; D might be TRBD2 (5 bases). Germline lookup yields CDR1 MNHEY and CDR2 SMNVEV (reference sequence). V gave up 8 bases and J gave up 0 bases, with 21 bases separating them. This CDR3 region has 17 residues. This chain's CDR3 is CASRLMTGIMSTDTQYF. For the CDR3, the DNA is TGTGCCAGCCGCCTGATGACCGGGATAATGAGCACAGATACGCAGTATTTT.

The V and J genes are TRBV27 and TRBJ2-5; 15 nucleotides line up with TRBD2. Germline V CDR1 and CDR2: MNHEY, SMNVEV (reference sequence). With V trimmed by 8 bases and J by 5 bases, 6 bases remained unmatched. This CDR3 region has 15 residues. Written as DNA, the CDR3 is TGTGCCAGCGCGGGACTAGCGGGAGGAAGGGAGACCCAGTACTTC. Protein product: CASAGLAGGRETQYF.

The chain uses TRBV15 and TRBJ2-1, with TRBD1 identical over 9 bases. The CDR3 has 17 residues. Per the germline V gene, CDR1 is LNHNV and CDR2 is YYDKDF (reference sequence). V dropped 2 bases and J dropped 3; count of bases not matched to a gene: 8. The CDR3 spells CATSRSRTGVLYNEQFF. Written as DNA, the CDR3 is TGTGCCACCAGCAGATCCCGGACAGGGGTTCTCTACAATGAGCAGTTCTTC.

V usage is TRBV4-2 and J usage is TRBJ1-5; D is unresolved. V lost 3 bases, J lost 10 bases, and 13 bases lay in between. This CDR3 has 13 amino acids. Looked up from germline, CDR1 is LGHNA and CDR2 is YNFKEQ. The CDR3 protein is CASSQPHRGPQHF. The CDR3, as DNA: TGTGCCAGCAGCCAGCCTCACAGAGGACCCCAGCATTTT.

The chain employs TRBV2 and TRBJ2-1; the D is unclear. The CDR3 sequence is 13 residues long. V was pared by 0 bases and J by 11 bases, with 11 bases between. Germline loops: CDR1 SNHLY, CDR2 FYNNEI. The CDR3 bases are TGTGCCAGCAGTGAAGCACACACGGGTCAGCAGTTCTTC. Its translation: CASSEAHTGQQFF.

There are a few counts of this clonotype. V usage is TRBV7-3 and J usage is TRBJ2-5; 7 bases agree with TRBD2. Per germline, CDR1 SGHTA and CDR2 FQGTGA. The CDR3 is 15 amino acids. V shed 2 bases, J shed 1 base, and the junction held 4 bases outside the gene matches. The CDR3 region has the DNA TGTGCCAGCAGCTTAGGGGAGGGCTCCCAAGAGACCCAGTACTTC. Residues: CASSLGEGSQETQYF.

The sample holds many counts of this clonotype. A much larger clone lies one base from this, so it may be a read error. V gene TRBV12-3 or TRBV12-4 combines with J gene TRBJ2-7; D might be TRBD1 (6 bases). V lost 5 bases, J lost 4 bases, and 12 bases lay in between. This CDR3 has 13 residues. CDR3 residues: CASSRHQGYEQYF. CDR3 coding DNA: TGTGCCAGCAGTCGCCACCAGGGGTACGAGCAGTACTTC.

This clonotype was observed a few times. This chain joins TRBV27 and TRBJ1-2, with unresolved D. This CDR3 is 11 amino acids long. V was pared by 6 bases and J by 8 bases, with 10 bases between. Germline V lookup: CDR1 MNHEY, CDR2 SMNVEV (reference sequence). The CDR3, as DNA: TGTGCCAGCAGGGCCAATGAGGGCTACACCTTC. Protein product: CASRANEGYTF.

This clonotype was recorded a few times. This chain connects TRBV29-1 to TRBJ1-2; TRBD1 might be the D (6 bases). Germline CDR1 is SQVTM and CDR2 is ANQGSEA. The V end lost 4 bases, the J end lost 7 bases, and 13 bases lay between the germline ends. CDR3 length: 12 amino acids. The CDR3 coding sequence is TGCAGCGTTGCCTACAGGGATGGTGGCTACACCTTC. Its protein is CSVAYRDGGYTF.

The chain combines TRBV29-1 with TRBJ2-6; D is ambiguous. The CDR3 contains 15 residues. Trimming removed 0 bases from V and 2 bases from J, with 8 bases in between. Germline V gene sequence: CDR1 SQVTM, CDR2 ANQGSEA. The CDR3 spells CSVEDAFPGANVLTF. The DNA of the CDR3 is TGCAGCGTTGAAGACGCATTTCCTGGGGCCAACGTCCTGACTTTC.

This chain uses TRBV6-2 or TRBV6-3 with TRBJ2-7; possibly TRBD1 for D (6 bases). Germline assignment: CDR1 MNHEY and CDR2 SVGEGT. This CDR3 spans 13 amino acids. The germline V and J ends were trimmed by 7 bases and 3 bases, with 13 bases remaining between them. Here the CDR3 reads CASTKGQNYEQYF. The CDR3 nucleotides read TGTGCCAGCACGAAGGGACAAAACTACGAGCAGTACTTC.

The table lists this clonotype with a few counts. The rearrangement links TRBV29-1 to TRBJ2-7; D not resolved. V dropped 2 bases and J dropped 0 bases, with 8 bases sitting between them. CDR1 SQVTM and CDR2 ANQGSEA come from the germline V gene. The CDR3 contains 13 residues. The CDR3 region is CSVEIKPSYEQYF. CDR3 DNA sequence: TGCAGCGTTGAAATAAAGCCCTCCTACGAGCAGTACTTC.